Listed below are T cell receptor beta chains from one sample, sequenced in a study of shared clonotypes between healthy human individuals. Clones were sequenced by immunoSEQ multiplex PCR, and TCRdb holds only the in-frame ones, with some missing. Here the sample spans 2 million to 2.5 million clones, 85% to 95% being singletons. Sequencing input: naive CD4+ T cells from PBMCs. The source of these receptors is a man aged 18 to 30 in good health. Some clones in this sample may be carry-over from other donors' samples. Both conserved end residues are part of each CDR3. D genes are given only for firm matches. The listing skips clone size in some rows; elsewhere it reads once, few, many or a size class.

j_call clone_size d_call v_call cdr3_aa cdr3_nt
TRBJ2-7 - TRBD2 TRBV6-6 CASSGDPRTSGREQYF TGTGCCAGCAGTGGGGACCCTCGGACTAGCGGGAGAGAGCAGTACTTC
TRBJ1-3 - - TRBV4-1 CASSQESAGNTIYF TGCGCCAGCAGCCAAGAATCCGCCGGAAACACCATATATTTT
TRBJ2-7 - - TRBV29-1 CSVAGVYEQYF TGCAGCGTTGCTGGGGTCTACGAGCAGTACTTC
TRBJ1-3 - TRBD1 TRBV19 CASSTRQGDSGNTIYF TGTGCCAGTAGTACCAGACAGGGAGACTCTGGAAACACCATATATTTT
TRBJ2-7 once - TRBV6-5 CASSYDGQSYEQYF TGTGCCAGCAGTTACGACGGGCAGTCCTACGAGCAGTACTTC
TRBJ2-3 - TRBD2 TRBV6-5 CASSPSGRRVDTQYF TGTGCCAGCAGTCCTAGCGGGAGACGGGTGGATACGCAGTATTTT
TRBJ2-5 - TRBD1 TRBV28 CASSPWAGRGRRETQYF TGTGCCAGCAGTCCATGGGCCGGCAGGGGGCGTCGGGAGACCCAGTACTTC
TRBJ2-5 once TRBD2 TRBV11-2 CASSLGRTSGEETQYF TGTGCCAGCAGCTTAGGCCGGACTAGTGGAGAGGAGACCCAGTACTTC
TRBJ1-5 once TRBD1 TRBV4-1 CASSQPRTGVRQPQHF TGCGCCAGCAGCCAACCAAGGACAGGGGTACGTCAGCCCCAGCATTTT
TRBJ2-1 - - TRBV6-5 CASSAYNEQFF TGTGCCAGCAGCGCATACAATGAGCAGTTCTTC
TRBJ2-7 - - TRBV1 CTSKLHRFHSYEQYF TGCACCAGCAAACTCCACCGGTTTCACTCCTACGAGCAGTACTTC
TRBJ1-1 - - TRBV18 CASSSQGGTEAFF TGTGCCAGCTCATCACAGGGAGGTACTGAAGCTTTCTTT
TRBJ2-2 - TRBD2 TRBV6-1 CASRGLGDTGELFF TGTGCCAGCAGGGGACTAGGGGACACCGGGGAGCTGTTTTTT
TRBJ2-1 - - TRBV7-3 CASSFFYNEQFF TGTGCCAGCAGCTTTTTTTACAATGAGCAGTTCTTC
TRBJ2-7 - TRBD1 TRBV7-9 CASSLPWAGGPKEQYF TGTGCCAGCAGCTTACCGTGGGCAGGGGGCCCTAAAGAGCAGTACTTC
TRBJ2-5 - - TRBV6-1 CASREGYAETQYF TGTGCCAGCAGAGAGGGATACGCAGAGACCCAGTACTTC
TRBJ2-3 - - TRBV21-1 CASSKEAYTDTQYF TGTGCCAGCAGCAAAGAGGCATACACAGATACGCAGTATTTT
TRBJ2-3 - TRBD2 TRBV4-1 CASSQVASGSVTDTQYF TGCGCCAGCAGCCAAGTGGCTAGCGGGAGCGTAACAGATACGCAGTATTTT
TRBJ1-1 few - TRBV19 CASSNQRSVTEAFF TGTGCCAGTAGTAATCAGAGAAGTGTCACTGAAGCTTTCTTT
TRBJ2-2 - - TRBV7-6 CASSFEGGLNTGELFF TGTGCCAGCAGCTTCGAGGGGGGGCTTAACACCGGGGAGCTGTTTTTT
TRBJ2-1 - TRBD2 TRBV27 CASSYASGSYNEQFF TGTGCCAGCAGTTACGCTAGCGGGAGTTACAATGAGCAGTTCTTC
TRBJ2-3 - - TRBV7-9 CASSLTGSGYEGYTQYF TGTGCCAGCAGCTTGACTGGGTCCGGATATGAAGGATATACGCAGTATTTT
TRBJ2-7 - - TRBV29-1 CSVAFGSFEQYF TGCAGCGTTGCCTTCGGGAGCTTCGAGCAGTACTTC
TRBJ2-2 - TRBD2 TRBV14 CASSPYAGENTGELFF TGTGCCAGCAGCCCGTATGCGGGGGAGAACACCGGGGAGCTGTTTTTT
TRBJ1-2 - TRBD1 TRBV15 CATSSRTGSYNYGYTF TGTGCCACCAGCAGTCGGACAGGATCTTATAACTATGGCTACACCTTC
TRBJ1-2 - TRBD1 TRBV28 CASSFGGTVNYGYTF TGTGCCAGCAGTTTCGGGGGGACAGTTAACTATGGCTACACCTTC
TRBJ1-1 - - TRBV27 CASSLSRAPQRGTEAFF TGTGCCAGCAGTTTGTCCAGGGCCCCACAACGTGGCACTGAAGCTTTCTTT
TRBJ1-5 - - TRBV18 CASSPTEIDTYSNQPQHF TGTGCCAGCTCACCGACAGAGATCGACACATATAGCAATCAGCCCCAGCATTTT
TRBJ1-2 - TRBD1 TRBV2 CASGTGEVFHYGYTF TGTGCCAGCGGGACAGGGGAGGTTTTCCACTATGGCTACACCTTC
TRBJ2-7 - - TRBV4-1 CASSQGLPQSSYEQYF TGCGCCAGCAGCCAAGGACTACCCCAGAGCTCCTACGAGCAGTACTTC
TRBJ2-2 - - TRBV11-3 CASSNRNTGELFF TGTGCCAGCAGCAACAGGAACACCGGGGAGCTGTTTTTT
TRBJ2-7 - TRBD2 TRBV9 CASSVGGLAGVGEQYF TGTGCCAGCAGCGTAGGAGGTCTAGCGGGAGTTGGCGAGCAGTACTTC
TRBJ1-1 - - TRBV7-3 CASSFRGNTEAFF TGTGCCAGCAGCTTCCGAGGGAACACTGAAGCTTTCTTT
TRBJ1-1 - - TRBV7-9 CASSSPLLWGNTEAFF TGTGCCAGCAGCTCCCCCCTATTGTGGGGGAACACTGAAGCTTTCTTT
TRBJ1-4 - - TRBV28 CASRSGGGIEKLFF TGTGCCAGCAGGTCCGGGGGGGGCATAGAAAAACTGTTTTTT
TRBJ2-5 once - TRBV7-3 CASSTEVGRETQYF TGTGCCAGCAGCACCGAGGTGGGAAGGGAGACCCAGTACTTC
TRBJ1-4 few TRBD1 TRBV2 CASKTGVNEKLFF TGTGCCAGCAAGACAGGGGTTAATGAAAAACTGTTTTTT
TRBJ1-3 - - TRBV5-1 CASSLGVSAGNTIYF TGCGCCAGCAGCTTGGGGGTATCGGCCGGAAACACCATATATTTT
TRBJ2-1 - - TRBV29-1 CSTRNLPNEQFF TGCAGCACCAGAAACCTCCCCAATGAGCAGTTCTTC
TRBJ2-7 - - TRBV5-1 CASSRRAVGQDEQYF TGCGCCAGCAGCCGCCGAGCGGTGGGCCAGGACGAGCAGTACTTC
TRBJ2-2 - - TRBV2 CASSVGPLRWELFF TGTGCCAGCAGTGTTGGGCCCCTTCGATGGGAGCTGTTTTTT
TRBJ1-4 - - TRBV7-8 CASSLTPGATNEKLFF TGTGCCAGCAGCTTAACCCCGGGGGCTACTAATGAAAAACTGTTTTTT
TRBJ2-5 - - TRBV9 CASSVRQQETQYF TGTGCCAGCAGCGTACGACAGCAAGAGACCCAGTACTTC
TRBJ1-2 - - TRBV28 CASTEWRGAAYGYTF TGTGCCAGCACCGAATGGCGCGGGGCCGCCTATGGCTACACCTTC
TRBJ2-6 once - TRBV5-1 CASSSTGYSGANVLTF TGCGCCAGCAGCTCGACAGGATACTCTGGGGCCAACGTCCTGACTTTC
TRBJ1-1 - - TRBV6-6 CAADGVNTEAFF TGTGCCGCAGACGGAGTGAACACTGAAGCTTTCTTT
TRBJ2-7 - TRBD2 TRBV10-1 CASSAGGLTYEQYF TGCGCCAGCTCAGCGGGAGGCCTTACCTACGAGCAGTACTTC
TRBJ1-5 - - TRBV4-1 CASSQGEGGNQPQHF TGCGCCAGCAGCCAAGGTGAGGGGGGCAATCAGCCCCAGCATTTT
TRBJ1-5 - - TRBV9 CASSVAPDQPQHF TGTGCCAGCAGCGTAGCCCCCGATCAGCCCCAGCATTTT
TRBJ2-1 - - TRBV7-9 CASSLAETKLGEQFF TGTGCCAGCAGCTTAGCCGAGACTAAGCTAGGTGAGCAGTTCTTC
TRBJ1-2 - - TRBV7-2 CASSYRSVGVNYGYTF TGTGCCAGCAGCTACCGTTCAGTGGGAGTGAACTATGGCTACACCTTC
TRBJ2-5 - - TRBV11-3 CASSLGGLSGPPYETQYF TGTGCCAGCAGCCTAGGAGGTTTATCAGGACCCCCTTACGAGACCCAGTACTTC
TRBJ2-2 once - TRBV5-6 CASSLFAGNGELFF TGTGCCAGCAGCTTGTTCGCGGGGAACGGGGAGCTGTTTTTT
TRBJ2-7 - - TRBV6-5 CASSPTQPGYEQYF TGTGCCAGCAGTCCTACCCAACCGGGGTACGAGCAGTACTTC
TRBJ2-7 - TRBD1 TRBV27 CASSPTGVGSYEQYF TGTGCCAGCAGTCCGACAGGGGTGGGGTCCTACGAGCAGTACTTC
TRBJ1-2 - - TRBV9 CASSVASYGYGYTF TGTGCCAGCAGCGTAGCTAGTTACGGCTATGGCTACACCTTC
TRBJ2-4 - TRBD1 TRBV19 CARLPATGVAKNIQYF TGTGCCAGACTACCCGCCACAGGGGTGGCCAAAAACATTCAGTACTTC
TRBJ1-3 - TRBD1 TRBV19 CASSIPQGLVDGNTIYF TGTGCCAGTAGTATCCCACAGGGGCTAGTTGATGGAAACACCATATATTTT
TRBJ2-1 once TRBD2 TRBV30 CAWIGSGGMQFF TGTGCCTGGATTGGGTCGGGAGGGATGCAGTTCTTC